The 15 T cell receptor beta chains in this list originate from one sample, sequenced in a study of long-term antiretroviral therapy in people with HIV (dated by TCRdb to 2022 to 2024). Sequencing of the TRB variable region was done with the immunoSEQ hsTCRB v3.0 assay at survey level resolution. TCRdb limited this immuneACCESS table to in-frame rearrangements with V and J called. A share of clones is missing; checked studies link under half to unresolved V genes, and the rest is unexplained. For this sample there are around 21,000 clones; approximately 80% appear just once. Of the sample, about 4% is held by the ten largest clones. The specimen was unsorted PBMCs, collected roughly 4 years after starting antiretroviral therapy. The receptor source for this set is a man younger than 30 with HIV.

This chain joins TRBV19 and TRBJ2-1; TRBD2 matches 7 bases. Germline CDR1 LNHDA, CDR2 SQIVND (reference sequence). CDR3 length equals 15 residues. Unmatched junction bases numbered 2, after V lost 3 bases and J lost 0 bases. The CDR3 bases are TGTGCCAGTAGTATGCGGGGGATCTCCTACAATGAGCAGTTCTTC. This translates into CASSMRGISYNEQFF.

As concerns this clone: Compared with germline, one end of the junction differs, possibly owing to a read error. This rearrangement joins TRBV5-1 to TRBJ1-1; 11 bases line up with TRBD1. Looked up from germline, CDR1 is SGHRS and CDR2 is YFSETQ. CDR3 length equals 14 residues. The CDR3 is CASSLDRGLTEAFF. In DNA form, the CDR3 reads TGCGCCAGCAGTTTGGACAGGGGGCTTACTGAAGCTTTCTTT.

This sequence joins TRBV19 and TRBJ2-1; TRBD1 agrees at 11 bases. The germline V gene encodes CDR1 LNHDA and CDR2 SQIVND (reference sequence). This CDR3 comprises 18 residues. Trimming cost V 7 bases and J 0 bases; bases outside gene matches: 11. As DNA, the CDR3 is TGTGCCAGTAAGGGACAGGGGGATGACGGCAGCTCCTACAATGAGCAGTTCTTC. Protein: CASKGQGDDGSSYNEQFF. Complete variable domain (other parts from reference TRBV19 and TRBJ2-1): DGGITQSPKYLFRKEGQNVTLSCEQNLNHDAMYWYRQDPGQGLRLIYYSQIVNDFQKGDIAEGYSVSREKKESFPLTVTSAQKNPTAFYLCASKGQGDDGSSYNEQFFGPGTRLTVL.

This sequence joins TRBV5-1 and TRBJ2-6; D is unclear. The CDR3 consists of 14 residues. Looked up from germline, CDR1 is SGHRS and CDR2 is YFSETQ. V was shortened by 2 bases and J by 3 bases, with 6 bases between the two germline ends. CDR3 in DNA: TGCGCCAGCAGCTTCGGCGGTGGGGCCAACGTCCTGACTTTC. Its protein is CASSFGGGANVLTF.

V usage is TRBV9 and J usage is TRBJ2-2; TRBD2 is a possible D gene (6 bases). This CDR3 contains 14 residues. Trimming removed 0 bases from V and 6 bases from J, with 9 bases in between. Germline-derived CDR1 and CDR2 are SGDLS and YYNGEE. The CDR3 DNA follows: TGTGCCAGCAGCGTAGCTACGGGGGCCGGGGAGCTGTTTTTT. As protein: CASSVATGAGELFF.

The V gene is TRBV2, the J gene TRBJ2-3, with D uncertain. Trimming stripped 6 bases from V and 0 bases from J, with 7 bases between. The germline gives CDR1 SNHLY, CDR2 FYNNEI. The CDR3 loop spans 13 amino acids. The CDR3 coding sequence is TGTGCCAGCAGGGGTATTAGCACAGATACGCAGTATTTT. Translated: CASRGISTDTQYF. The complete variable domain, with remaining parts taken from reference TRBV2 and TRBJ2-3, reads EPEVTQTPSHQVTQMGQEVILRCVPISNHLYFYWYRQILGQKVEFLVSFYNNEISEKSEIFDDQFSVERPDGSNFTLKIRSTKLEDSAMYFCASRGISTDTQYFGPGTRLTVL.

The genes are TRBV6-1 and TRBJ2-7; D is tentatively TRBD1 or TRBD2 (5 bases each). Germline CDR1 and CDR2: MNHNS and SASEGT. The V end was cut by 2 bases, the J end by 3 bases, with 11 bases between. This CDR3 is built from 14 residues. CDR3 loop: CASSEYGGGYEQYV. The DNA for the CDR3 is TGTGCCAGCAGTGAATATGGGGGTGGCTACGAGCAGTACGTC.

The rearrangement uses TRBV7-3 and TRBJ1-5; D is unclear. This CDR3 contains 16 residues. Trimming pared 11 bases from V and 2 bases from J, leaving 22 bases between. Looked up from germline, CDR1 is SGHTA and CDR2 is FQGTGA. CDR3 sequence: CASRYPAGSCNQPQHF. The DNA of the CDR3 is TGTGCCTCCCGCTACCCGGCAGGTAGTTGCAATCAGCCCCAGCATTTT.

The chain couples TRBV19 to TRBJ1-2; TRBD1 might be the D (6 bases). CDR3 size: 15 residues. V dropped 9 bases and J dropped 2 bases, with 19 bases sitting between them. The V gene's germline CDR1 is LNHDA and CDR2 SQIVND (reference sequence). This CDR3 reads CASKHPTGRNYGYTF. CDR3 DNA: TGTGCCAGCAAACACCCGACAGGAAGGAACTATGGCTACACCTTC.

This chain uses TRBV28 with TRBJ2-1; D is ambiguous. From germline, CDR1 is MDHEN and CDR2 SYDVKM. Between the trimmed V and J ends, which lost 0 bases and 8 bases, there was a span of 2 bases. This CDR3 has 11 amino acids. CDR3: CASSLWDEQFF. CDR3 coding DNA: TGTGCCAGCAGTTTATGGGATGAGCAGTTCTTC.

The rearrangement links TRBV11-2 to TRBJ1-3; the D is unclear. There are 15 residues in the CDR3. Per germline, CDR1 SGHAT and CDR2 FQNNGV. With 6 bases removed from V and 0 bases from J, the gap between germline ends came to 12 bases. Written as DNA, the CDR3 is TGTGCCAGCAGTGATACAGTTCTCTCTGGAAACACCATATATTTT. This gives the protein CASSDTVLSGNTIYF. Drawing the rest from reference TRBV11-2 and TRBJ1-3, the complete variable domain is EAGVAQSPRYKIIEKRQSVAFWCNPISGHATLYWYQQILGQGPKLLIQFQNNGVVDDSQLPKDRFSAERLKGVDSTLKIQPAKLEDSAVYLCASSDTVLSGNTIYFGEGSWLTVV.

The rearrangement uses TRBV7-9 and TRBJ2-5; D gene ambiguous. The V and J ends lost 2 bases and 3 bases respectively, with 4 bases between them. Germline CDR1 and CDR2: SEHNR and FQNEAQ (reference sequence). This CDR3 has 12 residues. DNA for the CDR3: TGTGCCAGCAGCTTATTGGAAGAGACCCAGTACTTC. It encodes CASSLLEETQYF.

The chain couples TRBV5-1 to TRBJ1-6; the D is unclear. Germline values: CDR1 SGHRS, CDR2 YFSETQ. CDR3 length equals 16 residues. V was clipped by 4 bases and J by 5 bases, with 16 bases between them. This CDR3 is CASSPEETHHNSPLHF. CDR3 nucleotide sequence: TGCGCCAGCAGCCCTGAGGAGACGCATCATAATTCACCCCTCCACTTT.

The rearrangement joins TRBV5-1 to TRBJ1-2; the match to TRBD1 covers 8 bases. Germline lookup yields CDR1 SGHRS and CDR2 YFSETQ. The J segment lost 4 bases and the V segment lost 4 bases, leaving 6 bases of the junction unmatched. The CDR3 extends over 14 amino acids. The CDR3 DNA sequence: TGCGCCAGCAGCCCGGGTGACAGGGGCTATGGCTACACCTTC. Translating it yields CASSPGDRGYGYTF.

The chain uses TRBV5-1 and TRBJ2-7, with 7 bases matching TRBD2. Germline-derived CDR1 and CDR2 are SGHRS and YFSETQ. Trimming removed 0 bases from V and 5 bases from J; junction bases left unmatched: 8. CDR3 length equals 15 residues. The CDR3 DNA follows: TGCGCCAGCAGCTTGGGGCTAGCGGTGGAGGACGAGCAGTACTTC. Its translation: CASSLGLAVEDEQYF. Drawing the rest from reference TRBV5-1 and TRBJ2-7, the complete variable domain is KAGVTQTPRYLIKTRGQQVTLSCSPISGHRSVSWYQQTPGQGLQFLFEYFSETQRNKGNFPGRFSGRQFSNSRSEMNVSTLELGDSALYLCASSLGLAVEDEQYFGPGTRLTVT.